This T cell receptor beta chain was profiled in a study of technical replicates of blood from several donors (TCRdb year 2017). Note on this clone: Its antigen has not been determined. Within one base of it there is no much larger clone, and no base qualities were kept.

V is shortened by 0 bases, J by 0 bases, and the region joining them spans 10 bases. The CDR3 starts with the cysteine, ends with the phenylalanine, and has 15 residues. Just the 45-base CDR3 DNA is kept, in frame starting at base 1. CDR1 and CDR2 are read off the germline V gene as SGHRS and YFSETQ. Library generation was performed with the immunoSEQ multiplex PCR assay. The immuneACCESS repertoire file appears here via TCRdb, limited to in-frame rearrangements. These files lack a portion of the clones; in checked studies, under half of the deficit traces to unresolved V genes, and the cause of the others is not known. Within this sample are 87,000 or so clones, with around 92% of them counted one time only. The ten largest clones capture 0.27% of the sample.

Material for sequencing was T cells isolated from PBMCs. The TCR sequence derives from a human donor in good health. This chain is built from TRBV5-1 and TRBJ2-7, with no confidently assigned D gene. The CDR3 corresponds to CASSLGPSVSYEQYF. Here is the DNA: TGCGCCAGCAGCTTGGGGCCGTCAGTCTCCTACGAGCAGTACTTC.